The 9 T cell receptor beta chains presented below share a single source sample, sequenced in a study of identical twins. TCRdb recomputed calls from the 5' RACE reads with MiXCR, one row per CDR3 protein. Among hundreds of thousands of distinct CDR3 sequences, about 18% were seen once, and the ten largest hold less than 15%. The same sample was also used in a study of T cells expressing NK-cell markers.

The sequenced material came from PBMCs. The receptors come from a young woman in good health.

The rearrangement uses TRBV10-3 and TRBJ2-1; 7 nucleotides line up with TRBD1. The junction had 11 bases not matched to a gene; V was cut back by 0 bases and J by 0 bases. The CDR3 has 19 residues. Germline V gene data show CDR1 as ENHRY and CDR2 as SYGVKD. The CDR3 region is CAISESNLNRDSSYNEQFF. The CDR3 DNA follows: TGTGCCATCAGTGAGTCGAATTTAAACAGGGACAGCTCCTACAATGAGCAGTTCTTC.

The chain links TRBV12-3 or TRBV12-4 to TRBJ2-1; D remains unclear. The CDR3 runs to 13 residues. Trimming took off 4 bases at V and 8 bases at J, with 12 bases between the two ends. The CDR3 DNA reads TGTGCCAGCAGTTCCCCCGGACGGGATGAGCAGTTCTTC. This translates into CASSSPGRDEQFF.

In its sample, this clonotype was seen many times. The CDR3 reads CASSLETGFTEAFF. CDR3 nucleotide sequence: TGTGCCAGCAGCTTGGAGACAGGTTTCACTGAAGCTTTCTTT. The rearrangement links TRBV5-5 to TRBJ1-1, with D possibly TRBD1 on 6 matching bases. The V gene's germline CDR1 is SGHKS and CDR2 YYEKEE (reference sequence). Trimming shortened V by 0 bases and J by 4 bases, and 10 bases separated the two germline ends. CDR3 length equals 14 residues.

This clonotype came up a few times. The chain is built from TRBV5-1 and TRBJ1-2; 7 nucleotides line up with TRBD1. CDR3 size: 15 residues. V gave up 1 base and J gave up 2 bases; unmatched junction bases: 5. Germline V CDR1 and CDR2: SGHRS, YFSETQ. The CDR3 sequence: CASSLSGTENYGYTF. In nucleotides, the CDR3 is TGCGCCAGCAGCTTGTCCGGGACAGAGAACTATGGCTACACCTTC.

This clonotype has more than one count but fewer than ten. V and J are TRBV20-1 and TRBJ2-7; D is perhaps TRBD1 (6 bases). The CDR3 spans 13 residues. The V end lost 6 bases, the J end lost 2 bases, and 14 bases lay between the germline ends. CDR1 DFQATT and CDR2 SNEGSKA come from the germline V gene (reference sequence). CDR3: CSATTGDTYEQYF. DNA for the CDR3: TGCAGTGCCACAACCGGGGACACCTACGAGCAGTACTTC.

This chain connects TRBV5-6 to TRBJ2-3; 10 positions match TRBD1. Germline trimming cut 2 bases from V and 3 bases from J; bases unmatched to any gene: 3. The CDR3 runs 15 residues. Germline values: CDR1 SGHDT, CDR2 YYEEEE. The CDR3 sequence: CASSFGDRGTDTQYF. The CDR3 DNA follows: TGTGCCAGCAGCTTCGGGGACAGGGGAACAGATACGCAGTATTTT.

This clonotype was counted only a few times. V usage is TRBV27 and J usage is TRBJ2-1; 8 nucleotides match TRBD2. V lost 5 bases and J lost 2; bases outside the gene matches: 5. The CDR3 consists of 15 residues. CDR1 is MNHEY and CDR2 is SMNVEV in the germline V gene (reference sequence). The CDR3 DNA sequence: TGTGCCAGCAGTCGGCGGGAGGATCCCTACAATGAGCAGTTCTTC. Its translation: CASSRREDPYNEQFF.

The V call is TRBV30, the J call TRBJ2-7, with D perhaps TRBD1 (7 bases). The CDR3 has 17 amino acids. From germline, CDR1 is GTSNPN and CDR2 SVGIG (reference sequence). Deletions cut 0 bases from V and 0 bases from J, with 18 bases between. The CDR3, as DNA: TGTGCCTGGAGTGTCCTAACCGGGGGACAGAGCTCCTACGAGCAGTACTTC. It translates to CAWSVLTGGQSSYEQYF. Together with reference TRBV30 and TRBJ2-7, the CDR3 gives the full variable domain: SQTIHQWPATLVQPVGSPLSLECTVEGTSNPNLYWYRQAAGRGLQLLFYSVGIGQISSEVPQNLSASRPQDRQFILSSKKLLLSDSGFYLCAWSVLTGGQSSYEQYFGPGTRLTVT.

This chain uses TRBV5-1 with TRBJ2-1, with D possibly being TRBD1 or TRBD2 (5 bases each). There are 16 residues in the CDR3. V shed 4 bases and J shed 8 bases, with 22 bases lying between them. CDR1 and CDR2 from the germline V gene are SGHRS and YFSETQ. The CDR3 loop reads CASSVETGTLLHEQFF. CDR3 nucleotides: TGCGCCAGCAGCGTAGAGACCGGGACCTTACTGCATGAGCAGTTCTTC.